The rows below give T cell receptor beta chains drawn from one sample of a study of CD8+ T cells in alopecia areata. Produced via immunoSEQ multiplex PCR; TCRdb's table is partial and in-frame only. The sample lists 150,000 to 200,000 clones; around 60% were seen once. This sample comprised CD4+ T cells sorted from blood, obtained around week 50, from a patient treated with tofacitinib. These receptors were obtained from a human donor with alopecia areata. CDR3s include the opening cysteine and the closing phenylalanine or tryptophan. The D gene is left open where the match is weak. Where a row states a size, it is once, few, many or the class of an expanded clone; other rows omit it.

V gene: TRBV2
D gene: .
clone size: once
J gene: TRBJ1-5
CDR3 DNA: TGTGCCAGCAGTGAAAGCGGGCACCTTAGCAATCAGCCCCAGCATTTT
CDR3 protein: CASSESGHLSNQPQHF

V gene: TRBV29-1
D gene: .
clone size: .
J gene: TRBJ2-7
CDR3 DNA: TGCAGCGCCCTGGACAGCTCCTACGAGCAGTACTTC
CDR3 protein: CSALDSSYEQYF

V gene: TRBV15
D gene: .
clone size: few
J gene: TRBJ2-1
CDR3 DNA: TGTGCCACCAGCAGAGATAATCTACGGAATGAGCAGTTCTTC
CDR3 protein: CATSRDNLRNEQFF

V gene: TRBV5-1
D gene: .
clone size: .
J gene: TRBJ2-7
CDR3 DNA: TGCGCCAGCCGCTGGGAGTCTTCGTACGAGCAGTACTTC
CDR3 protein: CASRWESSYEQYF

V gene: TRBV29-1
D gene: .
clone size: .
J gene: TRBJ2-1
CDR3 DNA: TGCAGCGCCAGGACCCTCCGGCAAGACAATGAGCAGTTCTTC
CDR3 protein: CSARTLRQDNEQFF

V gene: TRBV30
D gene: .
clone size: once
J gene: TRBJ1-1
CDR3 DNA: TGTGCCTGGAGTGTAGGTCGGGGGACTGAAGCTTTCTTT
CDR3 protein: CAWSVGRGTEAFF

V gene: TRBV15
D gene: .
clone size: .
J gene: TRBJ2-3
CDR3 DNA: TGTGCCACCAGCAGAGATTCAGGGGATACGCAGTATTTT
CDR3 protein: CATSRDSGDTQYF

V gene: TRBV25-1
D gene: .
clone size: .
J gene: TRBJ2-4
CDR3 DNA: TGTGCCAGCAGTGAGGCAGGAAAGTACATTCAGTACTTC
CDR3 protein: CASSEAGKYIQYF

V gene: TRBV5-1
D gene: .
clone size: .
J gene: TRBJ2-7
CDR3 DNA: TGCGCCAGCAGCGTGAGAGAAATTAGCTCCTACGAGCAGTACTTC
CDR3 protein: CASSVREISSYEQYF

V gene: TRBV27
D gene: TRBD2
clone size: .
J gene: TRBJ2-1
CDR3 DNA: TGTGCCAGCAGTTTTAGTCCTAGCGGGGGAAATGAGCAGTTCTTC
CDR3 protein: CASSFSPSGGNEQFF

V gene: TRBV29-1
D gene: .
clone size: few
J gene: TRBJ1-2
CDR3 DNA: TGCAGCGTGGGACGGAGCGATGGCTACACCTTC
CDR3 protein: CSVGRSDGYTF

V gene: TRBV15
D gene: TRBD1
clone size: .
J gene: TRBJ1-1
CDR3 DNA: TGTGCCACCAGCAGAGACAGGGGGACTGAAGCTTTCTTT
CDR3 protein: CATSRDRGTEAFF

V gene: TRBV11-2
D gene: .
clone size: .
J gene: TRBJ2-5
CDR3 DNA: TGTGCCAGCAGCGTATCTCCCCAAGAGACCCAGTACTTC
CDR3 protein: CASSVSPQETQYF

V gene: TRBV29-1
D gene: .
clone size: .
J gene: TRBJ2-1
CDR3 DNA: TGCAGCGTTGAAAACGACTGGACTAACGACAATGAGCAGTTCTTC
CDR3 protein: CSVENDWTNDNEQFF

V gene: TRBV29-1
D gene: TRBD1
clone size: .
J gene: TRBJ2-5
CDR3 DNA: TGCAGCGTACAGACAGGGGGCTATGTCGGAACGTACTTC
CDR3 protein: CSVQTGGYVGTYF

V gene: TRBV9
D gene: TRBD2
clone size: many
J gene: TRBJ2-7
CDR3 DNA: TGTGCCAGCAGCCCCCGTAGCGGGGGGGCCTACGAGCAGTACTTC
CDR3 protein: CASSPRSGGAYEQYF

V gene: TRBV27
D gene: .
clone size: .
J gene: TRBJ1-5
CDR3 DNA: TGTGCCAGCAGTTTAGGGAGTGGGAGGGGGCCCCAGCATTTT
CDR3 protein: CASSLGSGRGPQHF

V gene: TRBV6-1
D gene: TRBD1
clone size: .
J gene: TRBJ1-2
CDR3 DNA: TGTGCCAGCAGCGACAGGGTAGAGCACTATGGCTACACCTTC
CDR3 protein: CASSDRVEHYGYTF

V gene: TRBV6-5
D gene: .
clone size: .
J gene: TRBJ2-3
CDR3 DNA: TGTGCCAGCAGCGCGACTCGATTCACAGATACGCAGTATTTT
CDR3 protein: CASSATRFTDTQYF

V gene: TRBV30
D gene: .
clone size: few
J gene: TRBJ1-1
CDR3 DNA: TGTGCCTGGGAGGGGAGCCGAGCTTTCTTT
CDR3 protein: CAWEGSRAFF

V gene: TRBV7-9
D gene: TRBD1
clone size: .
J gene: TRBJ1-2
CDR3 DNA: TGTGCCAGCAGCCCGCGGACAGGGCTAACCTATGGCTACACCTTC
CDR3 protein: CASSPRTGLTYGYTF

V gene: TRBV7-2
D gene: TRBD2
clone size: .
J gene: TRBJ2-3
CDR3 DNA: TGTGCCAGCAGCTTAGGGTTAGCGGGGACCACAGATACGCAGTATTTT
CDR3 protein: CASSLGLAGTTDTQYF

V gene: TRBV15
D gene: .
clone size: few
J gene: TRBJ2-5
CDR3 DNA: TGTGCCACCAGCAGAGATCTCGCAGTCCAAGAGACCCAGTACTTC
CDR3 protein: CATSRDLAVQETQYF

V gene: TRBV7-2
D gene: .
clone size: .
J gene: TRBJ2-3
CDR3 DNA: TGTGCCAGCAGCTTAGAACCCCGCACAGATACGCAGTATTTT
CDR3 protein: CASSLEPRTDTQYF

V gene: TRBV29-1
D gene: TRBD1
clone size: .
J gene: TRBJ1-1
CDR3 DNA: TGCAGCATCCAAACGTTAACAGGGGGAACGAGACGAAACACTGAAGCTTTCTTT
CDR3 protein: CSIQTLTGGTRRNTEAFF

V gene: TRBV4-3
D gene: .
clone size: .
J gene: TRBJ1-6
CDR3 DNA: TGCGCCAGCAGCCAGGGACCAAGAAATTCACCCCTCCACTTT
CDR3 protein: CASSQGPRNSPLHF

V gene: TRBV9
D gene: .
clone size: .
J gene: TRBJ2-2
CDR3 DNA: TGTGCCAGCAGCGAAGGAACCAGAGAGCTGTTTTTT
CDR3 protein: CASSEGTRELFF

V gene: TRBV27
D gene: TRBD1
clone size: .
J gene: TRBJ1-6
CDR3 DNA: TGTGCCAGTGGGGTCGGGACAGCTTATAATTCACCCCTCCACTTT
CDR3 protein: CASGVGTAYNSPLHF

V gene: TRBV11-2
D gene: TRBD2
clone size: .
J gene: TRBJ2-4
CDR3 DNA: TGTGCCAGCAGCTTAGTCGCCGGGGGGATCGCCAAAAACATTCAGTACTTC
CDR3 protein: CASSLVAGGIAKNIQYF

V gene: TRBV11-2
D gene: .
clone size: few
J gene: TRBJ2-3
CDR3 DNA: TGTGCCAGCAGCATAAGCACAGATACGCAGTATTTT
CDR3 protein: CASSISTDTQYF

V gene: TRBV5-6
D gene: TRBD1
clone size: .
J gene: TRBJ1-2
CDR3 DNA: TGTGCCAGCAGCGCTTGGAACCGTCGTCAGGGGGCTCAGTATGGCTACACCTTC
CDR3 protein: CASSAWNRRQGAQYGYTF

V gene: TRBV4-3
D gene: .
clone size: .
J gene: TRBJ2-5
CDR3 DNA: TGCGCCAGCAGCCAATCACCGGGGGAGACCCAGTACTTC
CDR3 protein: CASSQSPGETQYF

V gene: TRBV30
D gene: TRBD1
clone size: .
J gene: TRBJ1-1
CDR3 DNA: TGTGCCTGGAGGCCTCGGGACAGGGGGCTTGTAGCTTTCTTT
CDR3 protein: CAWRPRDRGLVAFF

V gene: TRBV7-8
D gene: .
clone size: .
J gene: TRBJ2-3
CDR3 DNA: TGTGCCAGCAGCTTAAAGGGGGTGACACCTGGGGTCATGCAGTATTTT
CDR3 protein: CASSLKGVTPGVMQYF

V gene: TRBV19
D gene: .
clone size: .
J gene: TRBJ1-5
CDR3 DNA: TGTGCCAGTAGTCAAATCGGTGCGGGGGCCGGTAATCAGCCCCAGCATTTT
CDR3 protein: CASSQIGAGAGNQPQHF

V gene: TRBV30
D gene: .
clone size: .
J gene: TRBJ2-1
CDR3 DNA: TGTGCCTGGAGTCTTTGGGGGAATGAGCAGTTCTTC
CDR3 protein: CAWSLWGNEQFF

V gene: TRBV5-6
D gene: .
clone size: .
J gene: TRBJ2-7
CDR3 DNA: TGTGCCAGCAGATATGGGACAGCGGGAACCTACGAGCAGTACTTC
CDR3 protein: CASRYGTAGTYEQYF

V gene: TRBV5-6
D gene: TRBD2
clone size: few
J gene: TRBJ2-5
CDR3 DNA: TGTGCCAGCAGCTCCGGCGGGGGACTCTCGAGGGAGACCCAGTACTTC
CDR3 protein: CASSSGGGLSRETQYF

V gene: TRBV5-1
D gene: .
clone size: .
J gene: TRBJ2-1
CDR3 DNA: TGCGCCAGCAGCTTGGCGCCCCGGAGCTCCTACAATGAGCAGTTCTTC
CDR3 protein: CASSLAPRSSYNEQFF

V gene: TRBV10-3
D gene: TRBD2
clone size: .
J gene: TRBJ2-7
CDR3 DNA: TGTGCCATCAGTGAGAGTCTAGCGGGGGTATACGAGCAGTACTTC
CDR3 protein: CAISESLAGVYEQYF

V gene: TRBV25-1
D gene: .
clone size: .
J gene: TRBJ1-6
CDR3 DNA: TGTGCCAGCAGACAGGCGATCCGTTCACCCCTCCACTTT
CDR3 protein: CASRQAIRSPLHF

V gene: TRBV30
D gene: TRBD1
clone size: .
J gene: TRBJ1-1
CDR3 DNA: TGTGCCCGGTCAGACAGGGGAGTCACTGAAGCTTTCTTT
CDR3 protein: CARSDRGVTEAFF

V gene: TRBV2
D gene: .
clone size: .
J gene: TRBJ2-3
CDR3 DNA: TGTGCCAGCAGTGAAAGACAGTCAACAAGGCAGTATTTT
CDR3 protein: CASSERQSTRQYF

V gene: TRBV27
D gene: TRBD1
clone size: .
J gene: TRBJ1-6
CDR3 DNA: TGTGCCAGCAGTACCCAGAGACAGGGTGCTTCACCCCTCCACTTT
CDR3 protein: CASSTQRQGASPLHF

V gene: TRBV7-2
D gene: .
clone size: .
J gene: TRBJ2-3
CDR3 DNA: TGTGCCAGCAGCTTAGATGCGAACACAGATACGCAGTATTTT
CDR3 protein: CASSLDANTDTQYF

V gene: TRBV5-6
D gene: .
clone size: .
J gene: TRBJ1-6
CDR3 DNA: TGTGCCAGCAGCAATTATAATTCACCCCTCCACTTT
CDR3 protein: CASSNYNSPLHF